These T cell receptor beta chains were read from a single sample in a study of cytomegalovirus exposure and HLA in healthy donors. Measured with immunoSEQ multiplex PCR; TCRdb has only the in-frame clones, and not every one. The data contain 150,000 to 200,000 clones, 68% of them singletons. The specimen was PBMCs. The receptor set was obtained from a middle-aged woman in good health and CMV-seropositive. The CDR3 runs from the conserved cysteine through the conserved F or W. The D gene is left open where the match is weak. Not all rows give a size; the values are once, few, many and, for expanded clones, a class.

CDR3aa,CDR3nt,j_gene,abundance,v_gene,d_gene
CASSLALTSGVKTQYF,TGTGCCAGCAGCTTAGCGCTCACTAGCGGGGTTAAGACCCAGTACTTC,TRBJ2-5,few,TRBV7-2,TRBD2
CAISERGAGGSSYNEQFF,TGTGCCATCAGTGAACGTGGGGCGGGGGGAAGCTCCTACAATGAGCAGTTCTTC,TRBJ2-1,NA,TRBV10-3,TRBD2
CASSFGGNTEAFF,TGTGCCAGCAGCTTCGGGGGGAACACTGAAGCTTTCTTT,TRBJ1-1,NA,TRBV7-9,NA
CASSQEWSGEAFF,TGCGCCAGCAGCCAAGAGTGGTCAGGGGAAGCTTTCTTT,TRBJ1-1,NA,TRBV4-3,NA
CASSWTSGGLTDTQYF,TGTGCCAGCAGCTGGACTAGCGGGGGACTCACAGATACGCAGTATTTT,TRBJ2-3,NA,TRBV11-2,TRBD2
CASSVEGFTEAFF,TGTGCCAGCAGCGTAGAGGGGTTCACTGAAGCTTTCTTT,TRBJ1-1,NA,TRBV9,NA
CASSLKPNYEQYF,TGTGCCAGCAGCCTCAAGCCAAACTACGAGCAGTACTTC,TRBJ2-7,NA,TRBV28,NA
CASSFATWTGLGEQYF,TGTGCCAGCAGCTTCGCTACTTGGACAGGGCTTGGCGAGCAGTACTTC,TRBJ2-7,NA,TRBV7-8,TRBD1
CASSENKGDRGYNEQFF,TGTGCCAGCAGCGAGAACAAAGGAGACAGGGGGTACAATGAGCAGTTCTTC,TRBJ2-1,NA,TRBV7-8,TRBD1
CASSDGQPQHF,TGTGCCAGCAGTGACGGGCAGCCCCAGCATTTT,TRBJ1-5,NA,TRBV2,NA